The source of this TCR beta chain is a study of CD8 T cells in ankylosing spondylitis (dated by TCRdb to about 2017). The study in broad terms: T cell receptor beta repertoires were profiled in healthy donors and ankylosing spondylitis patients so that disease-linked TCR variants could be found. The full study cohort comprised about 24 ankylosing spondylitis patients and 110 or so healthy donors. Peripheral blood was sampled, and synovial fluid was also collected from ankylosing spondylitis patients. Overall study results and their limits: Some of the motif variants had been reported before in the synovial fluid and blood of reactive arthritis patients, a finding that suggests common disease-initiation mechanisms. According to the report, matched synovial fluid samples from ankylosing spondylitis patients were significantly enriched for the disease-linked clones. The disease-linked clones had a CD8+ phenotype and were found at relatively low frequencies in peripheral blood. A TCR beta motif of several highly homologous amino acid variants appeared characteristic of blood from ankylosing spondylitis patients.

For CDR1 and CDR2, the germline V gene (reference sequence) lists DFQATT and SNEGSKA. The CDR3 goes from the cysteine to the phenylalanine over 13 residues. The DNA shown is the 39-base CDR3, in frame from base 1. Trimming takes 1 base from V and 0 bases from J, and the germline ends sit 5 bases apart. This clonotype was counted at least ten times. Its cognate antigen has yet to be identified. Per-base qualities were not stored, and no clone one base away is much larger. Sequencing used an Illumina HiSeq 2500. TCR beta libraries were prepared by quantitative 5'-RACE with molecular barcodes. On the authors' methods: A new computational method based on a probabilistic model of VDJ rearrangement was used to identify disease-linked TCR variants. TCRdb passed the public sequencing reads through fastp at Q25 and MiXCR, retaining productive beta sequences. Each entry is one CDR3 protein sequence, shown with its most common DNA and genes. The V and J calls and clone size are TCRdb's, not the authors'. The sample table records hundreds of thousands of distinct CDR3 sequences; 10% to 15% of these occur just once. 0.45% to 0.6% of the sample is held by the ten biggest clonotypes.

The sequence links TRBV20-1 to TRBJ2-3; a confident D gene designation cannot be given. The specimen was blood, either unsorted or a sorted T cell fraction (not recorded which). The sequence came from a male donor with ankylosing spondylitis. Read as DNA, the sequence is TGCAGTGCTAGAGTAGGCAGCACAGATACGCAGTATTTT. This encodes CSARVGSTDTQYF.